Presented here are 21 T cell receptor beta chains from one specimen sequenced in a study. TCRdb re-derived calls from the RT-PCR reads in MiXCR, one entry per CDR3 protein. Altogether fewer than 800,000 distinct CDR3 sequences are present, approximately 14% being singletons, with the ten largest covering 3.6%. Sequences were obtained from memory CD4+ T cells from blood. The receptors were sampled from a female donor in good health, serving as a healthy control.

The chain couples TRBV7-9 to TRBJ1-2; 7 bases line up with TRBD1. V lost 4 bases and J lost 0; bases outside the gene matches: 5. The CDR3 extends over 15 amino acids. Germline CDR1 and CDR2: SEHNR and FQNEAQ (reference sequence). The CDR3 nucleotides are TGTGCCAGCAGCTCCGGGACAGCCACTAACTATGGCTACACCTTC. Encoded protein: CASSSGTATNYGYTF. Based on the CDR3 plus reference TRBV7-9 and TRBJ1-2, the full variable domain is DTGVSQNPRHKITKRGQNVTFRCDPISEHNRLYWYRQTLGQGPEFLTYFQNEAQLEKSRLLSDRFSAERPKGSFSTLEIQRTEQGDSAMYLCASSSGTATNYGYTFGSGTRLTVV.

The genes are TRBV27 and TRBJ2-1; TRBD2 matches at 12 bases. The V and J ends lost 8 bases and 6 bases, in that order; junction bases with no gene match: 14. Germline values: CDR1 MNHEY, CDR2 SMNVEV (reference sequence). The CDR3 is 17 residues long. CDR3 sequence (DNA): TGTGCCAGCCGCCAGGGATTAGGGACTAGCGGGTCCAATGAGCAGTTCTTC. This codes for CASRQGLGTSGSNEQFF.

This clonotype showed up just a few times. The rearrangement uses TRBV20-1 and TRBJ1-1; D is unresolved. CDR1 and CDR2 from the germline V gene are DFQATT and SNEGSKA (reference sequence). The ends were cut back, 3 bases at V and 1 base at J, with 21 bases in the middle. This CDR3 spans 17 amino acids. CDR3 sequence: CSASLPELGMTNTEAFF. CDR3 bases: TGCAGTGCTAGCCTCCCGGAACTAGGGATGACGAACACTGAAGCTTTCTTT.

This clonotype was observed a handful of times. The chain recombines TRBV30 with TRBJ1-5; 9 bases map to TRBD1. The germline V gene has CDR1 GTSNPN and CDR2 SVGIG (reference sequence). The CDR3 runs 14 residues. Germline trimming cut 2 bases from V and 7 bases from J; bases unmatched to any gene: 6. This chain's CDR3 is CAWSPGQGRQPQHF. In DNA form, the CDR3 reads TGTGCCTGGAGTCCGGGACAGGGAAGGCAGCCCCAGCATTTT.

This clonotype came up a few times. The chain combines TRBV6-5 with TRBJ2-1, with a possible D match to TRBD2 (6 bases). Per germline, CDR1 MNHEY and CDR2 SVGAGI. The CDR3 length is 18 residues. V was clipped by 2 bases and J by 5 bases, with 22 bases between them. The CDR3 DNA is TGTGCCAGCAGTTACGGGACTGCTAACGGACTCCTTAACAATGAGCAGTTCTTC. The encoded protein is CASSYGTANGLLNNEQFF.

The chain has TRBV9 and TRBJ2-7; 10 bases line up with TRBD1. CDR3 length equals 15 residues. Germline V lookup: CDR1 SGDLS, CDR2 YYNGEE. The V and J ends lost 2 bases and 6 bases, in that order; junction bases with no gene match: 8. CDR3: CASSVTGTGEGEQYF. CDR3 coding DNA: TGTGCCAGCAGCGTGACCGGGACAGGGGAAGGCGAGCAGTACTTC.

This clonotype was counted ten times or more. The chain is built from TRBV6-5 and TRBJ1-2; TRBD1 might be the D (6 bases). The V end lost 7 bases, the J end lost 4 bases, and 13 bases lay between the germline ends. Germline CDR1 MNHEY, CDR2 SVGAGI. CDR3 size: 13 residues. The CDR3, as DNA: TGTGCCAGCACCAAGGACAGTTTCTATGGCTACACCTTC. Its translation is CASTKDSFYGYTF.

This clonotype was observed many times. This chain uses TRBV7-2 with TRBJ1-2; 7 bases line up with TRBD1. Germline CDR1 SGHTA, CDR2 FQGNSA. This CDR3 is 13 amino acids long. V trimming: 5 bases; J trimming: 4 bases; junction bases outside the gene matches: 4. CDR3: CASSPGGFYGYTF. CDR3 nucleotides: TGTGCCAGCAGCCCAGGGGGTTTCTATGGCTACACCTTC.

This clonotype came up a few times. The chain couples TRBV12-3 or TRBV12-4 to TRBJ2-2, with D maybe TRBD2 (5 bases). The CDR3 extends over 16 amino acids. V shed 5 bases and J shed 0 bases, with 13 bases lying between them. Written as DNA, the CDR3 is TGTGCCAGCAGTCGTACAGTTAGCGCGAACACCGGGGAGCTGTTTTTT. Translating it yields CASSRTVSANTGELFF.

In its sample, this clonotype was seen a few times. The chain uses TRBV7-2 and TRBJ2-7; the match to TRBD2 covers 13 bases. Germline V gives CDR1 SGHTA, CDR2 FQGNSA. Trimming at V came to 5 bases and at J to 1 base, leaving 11 bases not matched to a gene. There are 18 residues in the CDR3. The CDR3 loop is CASSLARGLAGRSYEQYF. The CDR3 DNA is TGTGCCAGCAGCCTTGCCCGGGGACTAGCGGGAAGGTCCTACGAGCAGTACTTC.

A few counts support this clonotype. CDR3 bases: TGCGCCAGCAGCTCGGGACAGGCGGACGGGGAGCTGTTTTTT. Translation gives CASSSGQADGELFF. The chain employs TRBV5-1 and TRBJ2-2; 8 nucleotides line up with TRBD1. This CDR3 has 14 residues. In germline, CDR1 is SGHRS, CDR2 YFSETQ. With 3 bases clipped from V and 7 bases from J, the junction kept 5 bases outside the gene matches. Together with reference TRBV5-1 and TRBJ2-2, the CDR3 gives the full variable domain: KAGVTQTPRYLIKTRGQQVTLSCSPISGHRSVSWYQQTPGQGLQFLFEYFSETQRNKGNFPGRFSGRQFSNSRSEMNVSTLELGDSALYLCASSSGQADGELFFGEGSRLTVL.

This clonotype was counted once. This chain links TRBV2 with TRBJ2-1, with 9 nucleotides matching TRBD2. The V segment lost 1 base and the J segment 7 bases; nucleotides outside the gene matches: 11. The CDR3 is made up of 17 amino acids. CDR1 is SNHLY, CDR2 FYNNEI, per germline. The CDR3 DNA reads TGTGCCAGCAGTGAAGGGTTAGCGGGGGCCAATTTGAATGAGCAGTTCTTC. Amino acids: CASSEGLAGANLNEQFF.

This clonotype showed up many times. The chain is built from TRBV5-1 and TRBJ2-1, with 9 bases identical to TRBD2. CDR1 is SGHRS and CDR2 is YFSETQ in the germline V gene. V shed 0 bases, J shed 1 base, and the junction held 8 bases outside the gene matches. This CDR3 is 18 amino acids long. The CDR3 region has the DNA TGCGCCAGCAGCTTGGAAGGACTAGCGCCCCTTTCCTACAATGAGCAGTTCTTC. Translation gives CASSLEGLAPLSYNEQFF.

This clonotype was counted only a few times. This sequence joins TRBV30 and TRBJ2-5; 12 nucleotides align to TRBD1. The germline CDR1 and CDR2 sequences are GTSNPN and SVGIG (reference sequence). J lost 5 bases, V lost 5 bases, and 6 bases had no gene match. The length of the CDR3 is 14 residues. The CDR3 nucleotides read TGTGCCTGGGGCCCGGGACAGGGGGCCGAGACCCAGTACTTC. It specifies CAWGPGQGAETQYF.

This clonotype has ten or more counts. V gene TRBV5-6 combines with J gene TRBJ2-7; TRBD1 matches 7 bases. Losses at the gene ends were 5 bases for V and 6 bases for J; bases not matched to a gene: 8. The CDR3 totals 13 residues. Looked up from germline, CDR1 is SGHDT and CDR2 is YYEEEE. Here the CDR3 DNA reads TGTGCCAGCAGACGAGGACAGGATGGCGAGCAGTACTTC. It encodes CASRRGQDGEQYF.

The table lists this clonotype with many counts. The chain is built from TRBV12-3 or TRBV12-4 and TRBJ1-1, with D tentatively TRBD1 (6 bases). V shed 8 bases and J shed 5 bases, with 18 bases lying between them. The CDR3 consists of 14 residues. The CDR3 loop is CASHWRGGRTEAFF. The CDR3 bases are TGTGCCAGCCATTGGCGTGGGGGGCGAACTGAAGCTTTCTTT.

This clonotype was detected ten times or more. As DNA, the CDR3 is TGTGCCAGCAGGCCGGGACTAGCGGGAGTTGTCGAGCAGTACTTC. Its translation is CASRPGLAGVVEQYF. J is TRBJ2-7 and V is TRBV12-3 or TRBV12-4, with 14 bases lining up with TRBD2. This CDR3 region has 15 residues. J lost 6 bases, V lost 6 bases, and 7 bases had no gene match.

This clonotype was counted a few times. The chain has TRBV7-2 and TRBJ2-1; tentatively, D is TRBD1 (6 bases). From germline, CDR1 is SGHTA and CDR2 FQGNSA. The V end was cut by 1 base, the J end by 1 base, with 23 bases between. The CDR3 consists of 20 residues. In DNA form, the CDR3 reads TGTGCCAGCAGCTTAGGTTCGAGGGGGACCTACTTTTTATCCTACAATGAGCAGTTCTTC. The encoded protein is CASSLGSRGTYFLSYNEQFF.

V gene TRBV27 combines with J gene TRBJ1-3; possible D gene TRBD1, 6 bases. Trimming pared 5 bases from V and 2 bases from J, leaving 10 bases between. CDR1 and CDR2 (germline): MNHEY, SMNVEV (reference sequence). This CDR3 contains 14 residues. CDR3 protein: CASSRNRAGNTIYF. The CDR3 DNA sequence: TGTGCCAGCAGTCGCAACAGGGCTGGAAACACCATATATTTT.

This clonotype has ten or more counts. The chain combines TRBV27 with TRBJ1-5; D is ambiguous. V was clipped by 9 bases and J by 0 bases, with 15 bases between them. The germline CDR1 and CDR2 sequences are MNHEY and SMNVEV (reference sequence). The CDR3 totals 15 residues. CDR3 nucleotides: TGTGCCAGTCGTAAGAGACGGGATAGCAATCAGCCCCAGCATTTT. It specifies CASRKRRDSNQPQHF.

This clonotype was picked up a small number of times. The genes are TRBV28 and TRBJ2-1, with 9 positions matching TRBD2. Germline trimming cut 8 bases from V and 5 bases from J; bases unmatched to any gene: 7. Germline values: CDR1 MDHEN, CDR2 SYDVKM. This CDR3 comprises 14 residues. CDR3 region: CASLSSGIHNEQFF. CDR3 sequence (DNA): TGTGCCAGCTTATCTAGCGGGATCCACAATGAGCAGTTCTTC. Based on the CDR3 plus reference TRBV28 and TRBJ2-1, the full variable domain is DVKVTQSSRYLVKRTGEKVFLECVQDMDHENMFWYRQDPGLGLRLIYFSYDVKMKEKGDIPEGYSVSREKKERFSLILESASTNQTSMYLCASLSSGIHNEQFFGPGTRLTVL.